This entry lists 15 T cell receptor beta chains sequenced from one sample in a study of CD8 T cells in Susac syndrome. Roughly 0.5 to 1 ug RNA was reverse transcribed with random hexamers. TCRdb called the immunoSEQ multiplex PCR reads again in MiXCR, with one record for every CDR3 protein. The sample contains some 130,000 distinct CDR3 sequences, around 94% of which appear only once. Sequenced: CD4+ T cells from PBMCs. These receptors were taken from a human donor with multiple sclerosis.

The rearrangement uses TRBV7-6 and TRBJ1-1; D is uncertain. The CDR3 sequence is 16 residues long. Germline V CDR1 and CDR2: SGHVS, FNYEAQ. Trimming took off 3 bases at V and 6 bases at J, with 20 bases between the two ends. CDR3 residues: CASSFPRSPRRPEAFF. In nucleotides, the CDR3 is TGTGCCAGCAGCTTCCCGCGGTCACCAAGAAGACCTGAAGCTTTCTTT.

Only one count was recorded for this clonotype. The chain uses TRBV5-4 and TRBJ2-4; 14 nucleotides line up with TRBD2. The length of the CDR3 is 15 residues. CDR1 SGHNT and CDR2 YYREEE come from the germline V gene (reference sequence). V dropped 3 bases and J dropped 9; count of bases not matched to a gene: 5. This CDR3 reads CASSSGLAGEGIQYF. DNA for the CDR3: TGTGCCAGCAGCTCGGGACTAGCGGGAGAAGGCATTCAGTACTTC.

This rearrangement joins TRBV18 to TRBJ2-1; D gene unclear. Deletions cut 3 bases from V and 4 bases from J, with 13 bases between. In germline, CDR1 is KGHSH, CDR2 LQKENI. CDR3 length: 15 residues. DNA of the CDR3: TGTGCCAGCTCACCCGTAGGAGATTCATACAATGAGCAGTTCTTC. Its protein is CASSPVGDSYNEQFF. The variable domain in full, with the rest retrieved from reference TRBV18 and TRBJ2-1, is NAGVMQNPRHLVRRRGQEARLRCSPMKGHSHVYWYRQLPEEGLKFMVYLQKENIIDESGMPKERFSAEFPKEGPSILRIQQVVRGDSAAYFCASSPVGDSYNEQFFGPGTRLTVL.

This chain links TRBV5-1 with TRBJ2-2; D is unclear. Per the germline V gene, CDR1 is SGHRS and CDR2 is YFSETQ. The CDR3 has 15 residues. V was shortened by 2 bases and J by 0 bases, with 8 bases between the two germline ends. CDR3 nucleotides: TGCGCCAGCAGCTTCACGGGCACGAACACCGGGGAGCTGTTTTTT. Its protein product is CASSFTGTNTGELFF. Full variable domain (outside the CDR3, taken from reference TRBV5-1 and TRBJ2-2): KAGVTQTPRYLIKTRGQQVTLSCSPISGHRSVSWYQQTPGQGLQFLFEYFSETQRNKGNFPGRFSGRQFSNSRSEMNVSTLELGDSALYLCASSFTGTNTGELFFGEGSRLTVL.

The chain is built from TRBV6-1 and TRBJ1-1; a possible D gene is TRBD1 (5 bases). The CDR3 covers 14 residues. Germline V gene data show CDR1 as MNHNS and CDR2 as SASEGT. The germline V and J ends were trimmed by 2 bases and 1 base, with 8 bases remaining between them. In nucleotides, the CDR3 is TGTGCCAGCAGTGAATCGGGGGGGAACACTGAAGCTTTCTTT. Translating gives CASSESGGNTEAFF.

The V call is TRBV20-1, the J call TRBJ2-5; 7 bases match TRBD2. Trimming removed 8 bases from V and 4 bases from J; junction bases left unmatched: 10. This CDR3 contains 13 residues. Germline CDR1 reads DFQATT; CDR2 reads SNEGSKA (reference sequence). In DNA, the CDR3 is TGCAGTCCCCGACCGGGGGGACGAGAGACCCAGTACTTC. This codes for CSPRPGGRETQYF.

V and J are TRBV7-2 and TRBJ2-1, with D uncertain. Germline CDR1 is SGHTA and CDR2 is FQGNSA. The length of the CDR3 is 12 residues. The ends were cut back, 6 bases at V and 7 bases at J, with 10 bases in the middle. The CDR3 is CASRAWQNEQFF. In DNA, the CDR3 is TGTGCCAGCAGGGCGTGGCAGAATGAGCAGTTCTTC.

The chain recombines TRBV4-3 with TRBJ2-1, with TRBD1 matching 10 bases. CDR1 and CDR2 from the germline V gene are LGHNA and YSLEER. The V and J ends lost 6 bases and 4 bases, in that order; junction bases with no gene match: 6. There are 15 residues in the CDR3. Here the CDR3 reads CASSRDRGLYNEQFF. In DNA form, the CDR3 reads TGCGCCAGCAGTCGAGACAGGGGGCTTTACAATGAGCAGTTCTTC.

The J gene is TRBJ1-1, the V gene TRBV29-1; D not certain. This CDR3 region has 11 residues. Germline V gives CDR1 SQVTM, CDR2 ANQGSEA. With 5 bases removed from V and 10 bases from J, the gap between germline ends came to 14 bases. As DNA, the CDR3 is TGCAGCGTTAATGTAGGGCCCGGAGCTTTCTTT. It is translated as CSVNVGPGAFF. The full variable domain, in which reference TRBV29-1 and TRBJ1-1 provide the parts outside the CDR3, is SAVISQKPSRDICQRGTSLTIQCQVDSQVTMMFWYRQQPGQSLTLIATANQGSEATYESGFVIDKFPISRPNLTFSTLTVSNMSPEDSSIYLCSVNVGPGAFFGQGTRLTVV.

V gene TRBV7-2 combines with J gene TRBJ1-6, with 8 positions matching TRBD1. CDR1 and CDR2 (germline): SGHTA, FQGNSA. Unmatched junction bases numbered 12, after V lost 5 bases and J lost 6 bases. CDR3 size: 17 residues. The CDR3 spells CASSVALGQGGNSPLHF. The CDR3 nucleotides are TGTGCCAGCAGCGTGGCCCTTGGACAGGGCGGTAATTCACCCCTCCACTTT.

The DNA for the CDR3 is TGTGCCTTCAGCTTAACGCAAGCTAAGGGCTACACCTTC. This encodes CAFSLTQAKGYTF. This chain uses TRBV7-3 with TRBJ1-2; D remains ambiguous. This CDR3 comprises 13 residues. The germline V and J ends were trimmed by 11 bases and 8 bases, with 21 bases remaining between them. The V gene's germline CDR1 is SGHTA and CDR2 FQGTGA.

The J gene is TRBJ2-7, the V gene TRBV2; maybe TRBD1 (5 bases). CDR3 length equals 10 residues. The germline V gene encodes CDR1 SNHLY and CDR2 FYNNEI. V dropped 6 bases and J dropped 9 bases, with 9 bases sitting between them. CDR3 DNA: TGTGCCAGCAGGAACAGGAGGCAGTACTTC. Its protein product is CASRNRRQYF.

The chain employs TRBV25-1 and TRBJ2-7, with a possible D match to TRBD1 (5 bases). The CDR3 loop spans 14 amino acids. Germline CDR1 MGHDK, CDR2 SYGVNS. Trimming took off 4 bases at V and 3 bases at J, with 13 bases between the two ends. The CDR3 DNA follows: TGTGCCAGCAGTGGAACGAGACAGAGCTACGAGCAGTACTTC. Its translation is CASSGTRQSYEQYF.

CDR3 loop: CASSQMTGGDEQYF. The CDR3 DNA reads as TGCGCCAGCAGCCAAATGACAGGGGGGGACGAGCAGTACTTC. The chain joins TRBV5-1 to TRBJ2-7, with TRBD1 identical over 9 bases. Trimming at V came to 4 bases and at J to 5 bases, leaving 7 bases not matched to a gene. Germline V gene sequence: CDR1 SGHRS, CDR2 YFSETQ. This CDR3 is 14 amino acids long.

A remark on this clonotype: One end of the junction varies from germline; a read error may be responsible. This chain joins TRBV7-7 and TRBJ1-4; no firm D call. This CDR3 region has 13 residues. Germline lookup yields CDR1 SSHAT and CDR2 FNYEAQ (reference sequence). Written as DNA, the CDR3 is TGTGCTAGCAGCTCCCGGGCCACTGAAAAACTGTTTTTT. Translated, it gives CASSSRATEKLFF.